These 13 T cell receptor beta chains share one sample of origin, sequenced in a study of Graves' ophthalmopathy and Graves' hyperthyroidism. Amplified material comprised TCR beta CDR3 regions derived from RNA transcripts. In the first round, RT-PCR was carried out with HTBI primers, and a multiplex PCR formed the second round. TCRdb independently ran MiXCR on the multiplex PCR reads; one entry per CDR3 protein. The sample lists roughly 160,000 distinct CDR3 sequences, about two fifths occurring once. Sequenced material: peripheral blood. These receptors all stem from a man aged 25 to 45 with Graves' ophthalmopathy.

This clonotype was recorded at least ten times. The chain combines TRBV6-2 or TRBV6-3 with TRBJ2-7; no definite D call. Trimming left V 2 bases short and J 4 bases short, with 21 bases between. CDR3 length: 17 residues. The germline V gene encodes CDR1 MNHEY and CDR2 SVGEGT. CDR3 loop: CASSYPTADTPFYEQYF. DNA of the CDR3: TGTGCCAGCAGTTACCCCACTGCCGACACCCCCTTTTACGAGCAGTACTTC.

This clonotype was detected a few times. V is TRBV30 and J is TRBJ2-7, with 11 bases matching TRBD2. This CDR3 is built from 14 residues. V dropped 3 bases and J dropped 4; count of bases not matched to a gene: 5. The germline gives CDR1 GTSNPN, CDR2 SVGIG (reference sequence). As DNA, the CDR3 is TGTGCCTGGAGCCTCGGGACTAGCGGTTACGAGCAGTACTTC. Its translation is CAWSLGTSGYEQYF.

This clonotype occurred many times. The CDR3 nucleotides read TGTGCCAGCAGTTTAGACAGGCCTGGCTCTGGGGCCAACGTCCTGACTTTC. As protein: CASSLDRPGSGANVLTF. The chain carries TRBV12-3 or TRBV12-4 and TRBJ2-6; TRBD1 is a possible D gene (5 bases). The germline V and J ends were trimmed by 1 base and 0 bases, with 10 bases remaining between them. CDR3 length: 17 amino acids.

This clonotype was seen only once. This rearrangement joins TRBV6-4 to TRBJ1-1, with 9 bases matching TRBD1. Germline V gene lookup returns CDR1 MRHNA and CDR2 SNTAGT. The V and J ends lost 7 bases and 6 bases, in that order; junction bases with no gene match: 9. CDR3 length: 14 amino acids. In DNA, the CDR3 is TGTGCCAGCACCGGACAGGGGTTGTCGTCTGAAGCTTTCTTT. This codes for CASTGQGLSSEAFF.

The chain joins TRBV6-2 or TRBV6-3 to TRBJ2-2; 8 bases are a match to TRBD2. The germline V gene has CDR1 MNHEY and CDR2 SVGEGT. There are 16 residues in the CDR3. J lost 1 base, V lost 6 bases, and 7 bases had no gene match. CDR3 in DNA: TGTGCCAGCAGCGCCAAGCGGGAGAGGAACACCGGGGAGCTGTTTTTT. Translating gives CASSAKRERNTGELFF.

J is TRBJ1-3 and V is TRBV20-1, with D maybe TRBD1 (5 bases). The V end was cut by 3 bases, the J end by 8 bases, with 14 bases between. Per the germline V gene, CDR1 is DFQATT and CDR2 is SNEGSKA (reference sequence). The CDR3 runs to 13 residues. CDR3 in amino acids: CSASAQGGHTIYF. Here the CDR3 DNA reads TGCAGTGCTAGTGCGCAGGGCGGACACACCATATATTTT.

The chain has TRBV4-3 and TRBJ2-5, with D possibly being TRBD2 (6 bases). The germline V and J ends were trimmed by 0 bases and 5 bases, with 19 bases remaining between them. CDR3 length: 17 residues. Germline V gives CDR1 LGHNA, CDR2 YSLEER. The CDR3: CASSQDVVRGSGETQYF. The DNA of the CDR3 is TGCGCCAGCAGCCAAGATGTGGTGCGGGGTTCTGGGGAGACCCAGTACTTC.

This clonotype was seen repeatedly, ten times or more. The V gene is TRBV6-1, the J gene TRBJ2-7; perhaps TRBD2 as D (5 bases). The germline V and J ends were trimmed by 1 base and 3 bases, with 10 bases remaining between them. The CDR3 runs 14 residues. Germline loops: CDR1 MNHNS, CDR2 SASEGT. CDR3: CASSEVAGLYEQYF. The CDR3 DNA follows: TGTGCCAGCAGTGAAGTGGCCGGACTCTACGAGCAGTACTTC.

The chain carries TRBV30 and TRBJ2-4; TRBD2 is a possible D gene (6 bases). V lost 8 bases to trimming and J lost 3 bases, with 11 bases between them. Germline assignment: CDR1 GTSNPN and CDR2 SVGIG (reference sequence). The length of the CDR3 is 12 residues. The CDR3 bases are TGTGCCCGGGGACTTGGCAAAAACATTCAGTACTTC. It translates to CARGLGKNIQYF. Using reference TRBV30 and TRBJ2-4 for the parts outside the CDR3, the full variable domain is SQTIHQWPATLVQPVGSPLSLECTVEGTSNPNLYWYRQAAGRGLQLLFYSVGIGQISSEVPQNLSASRPQDRQFILSSKKLLLSDSGFYLCARGLGKNIQYFGAGTRLSVL.

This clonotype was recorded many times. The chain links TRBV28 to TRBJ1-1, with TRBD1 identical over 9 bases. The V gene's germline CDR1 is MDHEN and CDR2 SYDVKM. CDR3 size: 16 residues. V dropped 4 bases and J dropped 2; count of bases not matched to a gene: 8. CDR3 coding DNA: TGTGCCAGCAGTTATCCTTTACAGGGGGCTAACACTGAAGCTTTCTTT. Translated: CASSYPLQGANTEAFF.

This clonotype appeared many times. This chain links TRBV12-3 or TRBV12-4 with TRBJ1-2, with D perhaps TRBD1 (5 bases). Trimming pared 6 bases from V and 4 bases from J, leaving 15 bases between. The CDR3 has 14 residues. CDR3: CASRLGAGSYGYTF. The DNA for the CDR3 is TGTGCCAGCAGACTCGGGGCCGGGAGCTATGGCTACACCTTC.

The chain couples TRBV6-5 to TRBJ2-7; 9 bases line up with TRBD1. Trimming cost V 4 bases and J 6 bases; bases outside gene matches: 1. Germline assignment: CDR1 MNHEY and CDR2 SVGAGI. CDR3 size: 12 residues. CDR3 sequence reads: CASSLQGAEQYF. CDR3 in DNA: TGTGCCAGCAGTTTACAGGGGGCCGAGCAGTACTTC.

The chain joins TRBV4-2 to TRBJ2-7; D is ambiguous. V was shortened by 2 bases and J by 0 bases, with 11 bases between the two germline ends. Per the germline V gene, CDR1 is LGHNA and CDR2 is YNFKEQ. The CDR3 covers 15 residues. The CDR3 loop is CASSQNADNSYEQYF. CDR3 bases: TGTGCCAGCAGCCAAAATGCCGATAACTCCTACGAGCAGTACTTC.